Listed here are 29 T cell receptor beta chains from one sample, sequenced in a study of blood T cell repertoires in COVID-19. Libraries were prepared by immunoSEQ multiplex PCR; TCRdb keeps only in-frame clonotypes and omits some of them. The sample lists around 270,000 clones, over 70% occurring once. Sequences were obtained from PBMCs or T cells enriched from blood (not recorded which). These receptors all come from a woman in her 40s who had been exposed to COVID-19.

The CDR3 loop is CASSQGQGGGSYGYTF. CDR3 sequence (DNA): TGCGCCAGCAGCCAAGGACAGGGGGGGGGTAGCTATGGCTACACCTTC. The chain recombines TRBV4-1 with TRBJ1-2; TRBD1 aligns across 9 bases. In germline, CDR1 is MGHRA, CDR2 YSYEKL. V lost 1 base to trimming and J lost 4 bases; unmatched junction nucleotides: 7. There are 16 residues in the CDR3.

The chain recombines TRBV15 with TRBJ2-7; 7 bases fit TRBD1. Per the germline V gene, CDR1 is LNHNV and CDR2 is YYDKDF (reference sequence). V trimming: 1 base; J trimming: 6 bases; junction bases outside the gene matches: 6. The CDR3 consists of 14 residues. CDR3 sequence: CATSRATGVSEQYV. Written as DNA, the CDR3 is TGTGCCACCAGCAGAGCAACAGGGGTAAGCGAGCAGTACGTC.

The V gene is TRBV30, the J gene TRBJ2-5; the D gene is possibly TRBD1 (6 bases). The CDR3 consists of 14 residues. The V end lost 0 bases, the J end lost 4 bases, and 12 bases lay between the germline ends. Per germline, CDR1 GTSNPN and CDR2 SVGIG (reference sequence). The CDR3 reads CAWSVVRGAETQYF. As DNA, the CDR3 is TGTGCCTGGAGTGTTGTCAGGGGCGCAGAGACCCAGTACTTC.

The rearrangement joins TRBV7-2 to TRBJ2-5; 7 positions agree with TRBD1. Germline trimming cut 4 bases from V and 5 bases from J; bases unmatched to any gene: 7. Germline CDR1 and CDR2: SGHTA and FQGNSA. The length of the CDR3 is 14 residues. The DNA of the CDR3 is TGTGCCAGCAGCTCAAACAGGGGTGGCGAGACCCAGTACTTC. Amino acid sequence: CASSSNRGGETQYF.

The chain uses TRBV7-9 and TRBJ2-5; D perhaps matches TRBD1 (5 bases). The CDR3 contains 14 residues. Trimming took off 7 bases at V and 1 base at J, with 13 bases between the two ends. Per the germline V gene, CDR1 is SEHNR and CDR2 is FQNEAQ (reference sequence). This CDR3 is CASTPLGRQETQYF. In DNA, the CDR3 is TGTGCCAGCACCCCTTTGGGGCGCCAAGAGACCCAGTACTTC.

The chain uses TRBV7-6 and TRBJ1-2; no firm D call. V lost 3 bases to trimming and J lost 8 bases, with 13 bases between them. This CDR3 has 13 amino acids. Per the germline V gene, CDR1 is SGHVS and CDR2 is FNYEAQ. CDR3 coding DNA: TGTGCCAGCAGCTTCTCCCGGACTGGCGGCTACACCTTC. Residues: CASSFSRTGGYTF.

CDR3 DNA: TGTGCCAGCAGCCTAACTCGAACAGGGGGCTATGGCTACACCTTC. Protein product: CASSLTRTGGYGYTF. V and J are TRBV28 and TRBJ1-2; 8 bases agree with TRBD1. Germline V CDR1 and CDR2: MDHEN, SYDVKM. The V segment lost 6 bases and the J segment 4 bases; nucleotides outside the gene matches: 10. There are 15 residues in the CDR3.

As for this clone: Germline and junction disagree at one end, which may indicate a read error. J is TRBJ2-2 and V is TRBV5-1; 11 nucleotides line up with TRBD2. The CDR3 extends over 15 amino acids. Germline assignment: CDR1 SGHRS and CDR2 YFSETQ. CDR3 nucleotides: TGTGCCAGCAGTCTAGCGGGAGGAAGCACTGGGGAGCTGTTTTTT. It translates to CASSLAGGSTGELFF.

The CDR3: CASSFLASPNYGYTF. DNA of the CDR3: TGTGCCAGCAGCTTTTTGGCATCTCCTAACTATGGCTACACCTTC. The chain employs TRBV7-9 and TRBJ1-2; no firm D call. The germline V gene encodes CDR1 SEHNR and CDR2 FQNEAQ (reference sequence). V gave up 3 bases and J gave up 0 bases, with 11 bases separating them. The CDR3 is made up of 15 amino acids.

The count of this clone is one. The chain employs TRBV24-1 and TRBJ2-5; no clear D. V gave up 4 bases and J gave up 5 bases, with 19 bases separating them. This CDR3 is 16 amino acids long. Germline V gives CDR1 KGHDR, CDR2 SFDVKD. The chain's CDR3 is CATSESDKALWETQYF. DNA of the CDR3: TGTGCCACCAGTGAATCCGACAAGGCGCTTTGGGAGACCCAGTACTTC.

The count of this clone is one. The gene calls are TRBV5-6 and TRBJ1-5, with D possibly TRBD1 on 6 matching bases. The CDR3 length is 16 residues. Deletions cut 4 bases from V and 0 bases from J, with 14 bases between. Germline lookup yields CDR1 SGHDT and CDR2 YYEEEE. In DNA, the CDR3 is TGTGCCAGCAGCACCCGACAGGCCTATAGCAATCAGCCCCAGCATTTT. Translation: CASSTRQAYSNQPQHF.

This clone was seen a few times. This chain connects TRBV11-3 to TRBJ2-2, with TRBD1 matching over 8 bases. CDR1 and CDR2 from the germline V gene are SGHNT and YENEEA. The trim removed 6 bases at V and 1 base at J, leaving 7 bases unmatched. This CDR3 spans 16 amino acids. The CDR3 spells CASSGTGSRNTGELFF. In nucleotides, the CDR3 is TGTGCCAGCAGTGGGACAGGATCAAGGAACACCGGGGAGCTGTTTTTT.

This clone appeared a single time. The chain is built from TRBV6-5 and TRBJ1-1; D gene ambiguous. V was pared by 5 bases and J by 1 base, with 8 bases between. This CDR3 has 13 amino acids. Germline assignment: CDR1 MNHEY and CDR2 SVGAGI. CDR3 loop: CASSRSRNTEAFF. CDR3 bases: TGTGCCAGCAGTAGGAGCAGGAACACTGAAGCTTTCTTT.

The chain is built from TRBV24-1 and TRBJ1-5; D perhaps matches TRBD1 (5 bases). The germline gives CDR1 KGHDR, CDR2 SFDVKD. V gave up 3 bases and J gave up 6 bases, with 17 bases separating them. The CDR3 totals 16 residues. The CDR3 spells CATSDPAAGQGQPQHF. The CDR3 coding sequence is TGTGCCACCAGTGATCCCGCGGCAGGGCAGGGTCAGCCCCAGCATTTT.

Of note for this clone: A read error may produce the germline difference seen at one junction end. V is TRBV5-1 and J is TRBJ1-5; TRBD1 matches 9 bases. The germline V gene encodes CDR1 SGHRS and CDR2 YFSETQ. This CDR3 comprises 15 residues. The DNA for the CDR3 is TGTGCCAGCAGCTCCACAGGGGGCGTCGAACAGCCCCAGCATTTT. This codes for CASSSTGGVEQPQHF.

This rearrangement joins TRBV6-2 or TRBV6-3 to TRBJ2-2; D gene unclear. The CDR3 covers 14 residues. Germline CDR1 and CDR2: MNHEY and SVGEGT. V shed 2 bases and J shed 6 bases, with 10 bases lying between them. CDR3 protein: CASSYSWLSGELFF. CDR3 DNA sequence: TGTGCCAGCAGTTACAGTTGGCTTTCCGGGGAGCTGTTTTTT.

The chain couples TRBV7-9 to TRBJ1-1; D ambiguous. Germline assignment: CDR1 SEHNR and CDR2 FQNEAQ (reference sequence). V lost 5 bases and J lost 8, with 12 bases in between. The CDR3 has 12 amino acids. CDR3 nucleotide sequence: TGTGCCAGCAGCCAAGAGGAGTTAGAAGCTTTCTTT. Translating it yields CASSQEELEAFF. Full variable domain (missing parts from reference TRBV7-9 and TRBJ1-1): DTGVSQNPRHKITKRGQNVTFRCDPISEHNRLYWYRQTLGQGPEFLTYFQNEAQLEKSRLLSDRFSAERPKGSFSTLEIQRTEQGDSAMYLCASSQEELEAFFGQGTRLTVV.

The V call is TRBV20-1, the J call TRBJ1-2, with TRBD1 matching 12 bases. V dropped 3 bases and J dropped 7; count of bases not matched to a gene: 6. The germline gives CDR1 DFQATT, CDR2 SNEGSKA (reference sequence). This CDR3 comprises 14 residues. CDR3 nucleotides: TGCAGTGCTAGTGGGGACAGGGGGCCGGGTGGCTACACCTTC. Protein: CSASGDRGPGGYTF.

The gene calls are TRBV4-3 and TRBJ2-7; a weak D match, TRBD2 (5 bases). Germline-derived CDR1 and CDR2 are LGHNA and YSLEER. The ends were cut back, 0 bases at V and 12 bases at J, with 30 bases in the middle. This CDR3 comprises 18 residues. The DNA of the CDR3 is TGCGCCAGCAGCCAAGAAACCCGCTCAGAGGGCGCTCCCAAGGCGATGTACTTC. Translated, it gives CASSQETRSEGAPKAMYF.

V is TRBV5-8 and J is TRBJ2-2, with a possible D match to TRBD1 (6 bases). Trimming left V 5 bases short and J 5 bases short, with 16 bases between. Germline V gene sequence: CDR1 SGHTS, CDR2 YDEGEE. The CDR3 totals 15 residues. The CDR3 protein is CASSLSPTGTGELFF. CDR3 DNA: TGTGCCAGCAGTTTATCCCCAACAGGGACCGGGGAGCTGTTTTTT.

The chain combines TRBV7-2 with TRBJ1-1, with 7 bases identical to TRBD1. Germline assignment: CDR1 SGHTA and CDR2 FQGNSA. The CDR3 extends over 14 amino acids. With 5 bases clipped from V and 4 bases from J, the junction kept 7 bases outside the gene matches. Here the CDR3 DNA reads TGTGCCAGCAGCCGGAGGGGGCTTAGCACTGAAGCTTTCTTT. The encoded protein is CASSRRGLSTEAFF.

In this sample, this clone turned up a few times. The chain employs TRBV7-2 and TRBJ2-7, with TRBD2 matching 9 bases. The germline V gene has CDR1 SGHTA and CDR2 FQGNSA. V lost 5 bases and J lost 3; bases outside the gene matches: 14. The CDR3 extends over 17 amino acids. Written as DNA, the CDR3 is TGTGCCAGCAGCCAAACGGGGGGTAGCGGGGGACTCTACGAGCAGTACTTC. Protein: CASSQTGGSGGLYEQYF. Variable domain in full (rest from reference TRBV7-2 and TRBJ2-7): GAGVSQSPSNKVTEKGKDVELRCDPISGHTALYWYRQSLGQGLEFLIYFQGNSAPDKSGLPSDRFSAERTGGSVSTLTIQRTQQEDSAVYLCASSQTGGSGGLYEQYFGPGTRLTVT.

The chain employs TRBV14 and TRBJ1-2; D call uncertain. V gave up 5 bases and J gave up 2 bases, with 18 bases separating them. Germline loops: CDR1 SGHDN, CDR2 FVKESK. The CDR3 runs 16 residues. The DNA of the CDR3 is TGTGCCAGCAGCTTACCAGACGAGACAACAAACTATGGCTACACCTTC. As protein: CASSLPDETTNYGYTF.

V gene TRBV5-1 combines with J gene TRBJ2-5, with 8 bases lining up with TRBD2. Germline CDR1 SGHRS, CDR2 YFSETQ. CDR3 length: 15 amino acids. V gave up 0 bases and J gave up 4 bases; unmatched junction bases: 5. The CDR3 DNA sequence: TGCGCCAGCAGCTTGGGCGGGGGGTCAGGAGAGACCCAGTACTTC. Its translation is CASSLGGGSGETQYF.

The V call is TRBV6-2 or TRBV6-3, the J call TRBJ2-3, with TRBD1 matching 8 bases. With 2 bases clipped from V and 6 bases from J, the junction kept 13 bases outside the gene matches. The germline gives CDR1 MNHEY, CDR2 SVGEGT. This CDR3 spans 17 amino acids. CDR3 sequence (DNA): TGTGCCAGCAGTTACCAGACCCAGGGGCACAGGGGGGATACGCAGTATTTT. It yields the protein CASSYQTQGHRGDTQYF.

V gene TRBV13 combines with J gene TRBJ1-1; no firm D call. The CDR3 length is 14 residues. The germline gives CDR1 PRHDT, CDR2 FYEKMQ (reference sequence). V lost 8 bases to trimming and J lost 6 bases, with 19 bases between them. This chain's CDR3 is CASEMTRGIAEAFF. The CDR3 DNA sequence: TGTGCCAGCGAGATGACCCGCGGTATCGCTGAAGCTTTCTTT.

Note on this clone: At one end, the junction sequence differs from germline, possibly due to a read error. V gene TRBV5-1 combines with J gene TRBJ2-5; a possible D gene is TRBD1 (5 bases). The CDR3 covers 15 residues. Looked up from germline, CDR1 is SGHRS and CDR2 is YFSETQ. CDR3 nucleotide sequence: TGTGCCAGCAGCTTGGGTGGGGCACTCCAAGAGACCCAGTACTTC. Translated: CASSLGGALQETQYF. Complete variable domain (other parts from reference TRBV5-1 and TRBJ2-5): KAGVTQTPRYLIKTRGQQVTLSCSPISGHRSVSWYQQTPGQGLQFLFEYFSETQRNKGNFPGRFSGRQFSNSRSEMNVSTLELGDSALYLCASSLGGALQETQYFGPGTRLLVL.

The genes are TRBV2 and TRBJ2-1, with 7 nucleotides matching TRBD2. The germline V gene encodes CDR1 SNHLY and CDR2 FYNNEI. The trim removed 3 bases at V and 8 bases at J, leaving 4 bases unmatched. The CDR3 runs 13 residues. The CDR3 DNA reads as TGTGCCAGCAGTGACGGGGCGGGAGATGAGCAGTTCTTC. Translating gives CASSDGAGDEQFF. The full variable domain, its missing parts supplied by reference TRBV2 and TRBJ2-1, is EPEVTQTPSHQVTQMGQEVILRCVPISNHLYFYWYRQILGQKVEFLVSFYNNEISEKSEIFDDQFSVERPDGSNFTLKIRSTKLEDSAMYFCASSDGAGDEQFFGPGTRLTVL.

The chain uses TRBV4-3 and TRBJ1-1; D not resolved. Germline values: CDR1 LGHNA, CDR2 YSLEER. The V end lost 0 bases, the J end lost 5 bases, and 7 bases lay between the germline ends. This CDR3 region has 13 residues. The DNA for the CDR3 is TGCGCCAGCAGCCAAGATTTCGGGACTGAAGCTTTCTTT. This codes for CASSQDFGTEAFF.